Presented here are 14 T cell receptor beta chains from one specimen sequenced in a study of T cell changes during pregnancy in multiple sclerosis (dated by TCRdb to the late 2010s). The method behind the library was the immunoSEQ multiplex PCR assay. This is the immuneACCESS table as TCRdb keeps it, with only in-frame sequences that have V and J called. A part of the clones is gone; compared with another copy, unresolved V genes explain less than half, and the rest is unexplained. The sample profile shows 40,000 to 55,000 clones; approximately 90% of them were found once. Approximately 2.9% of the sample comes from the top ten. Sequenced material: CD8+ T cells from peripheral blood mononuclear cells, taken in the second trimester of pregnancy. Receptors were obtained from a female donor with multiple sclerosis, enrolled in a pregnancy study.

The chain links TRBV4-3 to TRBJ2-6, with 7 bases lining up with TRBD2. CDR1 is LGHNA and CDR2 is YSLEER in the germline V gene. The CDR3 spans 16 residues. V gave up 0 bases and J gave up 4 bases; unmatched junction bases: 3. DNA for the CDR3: TGCGCCAGCAGCCAAGAGGGGGGGTCCGGGGCCAACGTCCTGACTTTC. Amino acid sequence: CASSQEGGSGANVLTF.

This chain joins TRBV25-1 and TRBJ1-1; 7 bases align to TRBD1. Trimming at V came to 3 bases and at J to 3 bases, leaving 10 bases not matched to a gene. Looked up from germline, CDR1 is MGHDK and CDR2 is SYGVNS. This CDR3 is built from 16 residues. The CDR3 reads CASSDHRGGGYTEAFF. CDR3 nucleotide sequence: TGTGCCAGCAGTGACCACAGGGGAGGTGGGTACACTGAAGCTTTCTTT.

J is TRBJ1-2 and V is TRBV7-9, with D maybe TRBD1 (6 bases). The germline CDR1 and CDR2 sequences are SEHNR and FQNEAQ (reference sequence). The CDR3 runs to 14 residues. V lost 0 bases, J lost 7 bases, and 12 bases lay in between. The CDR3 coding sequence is TGTGCCAGCAGCTTAGCGAACAGGGAGGGTGGCTACACCTTC. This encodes CASSLANREGGYTF.

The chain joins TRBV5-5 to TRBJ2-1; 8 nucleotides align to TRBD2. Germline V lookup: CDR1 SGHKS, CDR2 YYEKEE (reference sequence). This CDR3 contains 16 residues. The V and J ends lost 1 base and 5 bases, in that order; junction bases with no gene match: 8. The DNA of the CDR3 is TGTGCCAGCAGCTTGTTTCGGCGGGGGGCCAACAATGAGCAGTTCTTC. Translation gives CASSLFRRGANNEQFF.

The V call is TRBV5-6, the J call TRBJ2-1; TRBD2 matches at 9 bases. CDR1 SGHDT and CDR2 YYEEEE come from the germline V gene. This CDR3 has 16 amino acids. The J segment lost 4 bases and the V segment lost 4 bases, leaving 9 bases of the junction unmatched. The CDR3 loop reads CASSLSGTSLYNEQFF. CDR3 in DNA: TGTGCCAGCAGCCTATCCGGGACTAGCCTTTACAATGAGCAGTTCTTC. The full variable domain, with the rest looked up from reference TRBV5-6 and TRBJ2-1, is DAGVTQSPTHLIKTRGQQVTLRCSPKSGHDTVSWYQQALGQGPQFIFQYYEEEERQRGNFPDRFSGHQFPNYSSELNVNALLLGDSALYLCASSLSGTSLYNEQFFGPGTRLTVL.

The CDR3 DNA follows: TGTGCCAGCAGCTCACTAAATCAGCCCCAGCATTTT. It codes for CASSSLNQPQHF. The V and J genes are TRBV7-6 and TRBJ1-5; D gene unclear. V dropped 4 bases and J dropped 4 bases, with 5 bases sitting between them. This CDR3 is 12 amino acids long. Germline V gene lookup returns CDR1 SGHVS and CDR2 FNYEAQ.

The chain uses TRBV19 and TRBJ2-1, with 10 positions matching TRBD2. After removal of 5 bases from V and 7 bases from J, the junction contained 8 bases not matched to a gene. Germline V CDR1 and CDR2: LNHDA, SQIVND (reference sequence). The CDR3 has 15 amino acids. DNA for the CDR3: TGTGCCAGTAGTCCCTCCTTGACTAGCGGGAATGAGCAGTTCTTC. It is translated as CASSPSLTSGNEQFF. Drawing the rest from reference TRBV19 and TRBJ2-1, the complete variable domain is DGGITQSPKYLFRKEGQNVTLSCEQNLNHDAMYWYRQDPGQGLRLIYYSQIVNDFQKGDIAEGYSVSREKKESFPLTVTSAQKNPTAFYLCASSPSLTSGNEQFFGPGTRLTVL.

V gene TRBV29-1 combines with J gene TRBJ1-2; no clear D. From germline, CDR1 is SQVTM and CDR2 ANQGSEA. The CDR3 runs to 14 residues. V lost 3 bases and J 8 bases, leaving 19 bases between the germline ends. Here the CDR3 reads CSVDRLDSTGGYTF. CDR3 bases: TGCAGCGTTGACCGCTTGGACTCAACGGGGGGCTACACCTTC.

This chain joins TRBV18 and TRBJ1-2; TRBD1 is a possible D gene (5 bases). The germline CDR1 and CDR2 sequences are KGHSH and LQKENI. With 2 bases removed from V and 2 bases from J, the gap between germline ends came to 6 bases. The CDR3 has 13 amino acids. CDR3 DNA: TGTGCCAGCTCACCAGACAGAAACTATGGCTACACCTTC. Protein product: CASSPDRNYGYTF.

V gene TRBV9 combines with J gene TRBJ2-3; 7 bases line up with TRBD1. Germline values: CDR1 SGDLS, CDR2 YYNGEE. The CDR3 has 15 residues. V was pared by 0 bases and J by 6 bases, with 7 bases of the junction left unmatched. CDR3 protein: CASSVEGAGVDTQYF. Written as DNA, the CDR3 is TGTGCCAGCAGCGTAGAGGGGGCAGGGGTGGATACGCAGTATTTT.

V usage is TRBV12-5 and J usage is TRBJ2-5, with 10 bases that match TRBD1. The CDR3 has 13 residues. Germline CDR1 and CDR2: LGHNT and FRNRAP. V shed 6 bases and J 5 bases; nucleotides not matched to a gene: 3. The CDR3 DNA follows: TGTGCTAGTGGGACAGGGGGCTCGGAGACCCAGTACTTC. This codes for CASGTGGSETQYF.

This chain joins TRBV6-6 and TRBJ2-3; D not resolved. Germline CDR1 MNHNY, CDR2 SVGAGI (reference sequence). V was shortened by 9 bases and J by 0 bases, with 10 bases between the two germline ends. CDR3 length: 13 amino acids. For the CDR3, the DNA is TGTGCCAGTCGGGTTTCTAGCACAGATACGCAGTATTTT. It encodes CASRVSSTDTQYF.

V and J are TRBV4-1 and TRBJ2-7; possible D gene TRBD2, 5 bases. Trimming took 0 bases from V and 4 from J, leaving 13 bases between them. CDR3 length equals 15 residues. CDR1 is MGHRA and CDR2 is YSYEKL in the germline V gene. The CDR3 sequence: CASSQDRGKYYEQYF. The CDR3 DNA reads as TGCGCCAGCAGCCAAGATCGAGGGAAATATTACGAGCAGTACTTC.

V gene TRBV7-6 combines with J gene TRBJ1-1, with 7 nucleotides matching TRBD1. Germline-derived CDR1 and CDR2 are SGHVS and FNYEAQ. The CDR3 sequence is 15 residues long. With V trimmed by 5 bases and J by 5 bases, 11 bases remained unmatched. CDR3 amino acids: CASSPQQGTRTEAFF. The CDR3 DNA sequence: TGTGCCAGCAGCCCCCAACAGGGGACGAGGACTGAAGCTTTCTTT.